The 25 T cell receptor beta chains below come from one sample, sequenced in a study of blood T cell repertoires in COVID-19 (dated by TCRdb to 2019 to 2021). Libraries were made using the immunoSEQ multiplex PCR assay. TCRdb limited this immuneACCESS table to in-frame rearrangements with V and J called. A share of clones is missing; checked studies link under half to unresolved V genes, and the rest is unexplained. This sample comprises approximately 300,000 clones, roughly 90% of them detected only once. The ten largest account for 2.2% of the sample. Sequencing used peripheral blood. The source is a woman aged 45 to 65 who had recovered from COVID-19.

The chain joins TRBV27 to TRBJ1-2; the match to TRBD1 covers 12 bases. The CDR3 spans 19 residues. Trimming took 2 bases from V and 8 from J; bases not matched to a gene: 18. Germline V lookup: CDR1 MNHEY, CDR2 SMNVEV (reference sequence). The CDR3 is CASSLKGPGTGGYMLGYTF. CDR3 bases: TGTGCCAGCAGTTTAAAGGGACCTGGGACAGGGGGCTATATGTTAGGCTACACCTTC.

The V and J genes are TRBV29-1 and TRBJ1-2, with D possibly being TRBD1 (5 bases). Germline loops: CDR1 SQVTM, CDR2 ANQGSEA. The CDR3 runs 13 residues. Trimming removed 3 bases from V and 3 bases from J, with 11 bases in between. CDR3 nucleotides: TGCAGCGTTGACCGCAGGGTGGACTATGGCTACACCTTC. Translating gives CSVDRRVDYGYTF.

For the CDR3, the DNA is TGTGCCAGCAGTTACGCCGGGACTAGCGGGAGTAATCCCACCGGGGAGCTGTTTTTT. Protein sequence: CASSYAGTSGSNPTGELFF. The chain joins TRBV28 to TRBJ2-2, with TRBD2 matching 14 bases. This CDR3 is 19 amino acids long. Trimming cost V 4 bases and J 4 bases; bases outside gene matches: 11. CDR1 and CDR2 from the germline V gene are MDHEN and SYDVKM.

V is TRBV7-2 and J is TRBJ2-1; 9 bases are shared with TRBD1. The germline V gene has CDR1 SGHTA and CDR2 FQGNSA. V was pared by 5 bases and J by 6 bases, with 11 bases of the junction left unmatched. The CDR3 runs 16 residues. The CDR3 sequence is CASSGRVGTGRNEQFF. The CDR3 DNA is TGTGCCAGCAGCGGACGGGTTGGGACAGGGCGCAATGAGCAGTTCTTC.

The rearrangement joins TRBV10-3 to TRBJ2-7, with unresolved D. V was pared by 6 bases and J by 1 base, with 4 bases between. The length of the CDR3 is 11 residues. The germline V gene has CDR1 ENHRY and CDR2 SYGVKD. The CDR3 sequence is CAISPSYEQYF. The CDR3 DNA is TGTGCCATCAGCCCTTCCTACGAGCAGTACTTC.

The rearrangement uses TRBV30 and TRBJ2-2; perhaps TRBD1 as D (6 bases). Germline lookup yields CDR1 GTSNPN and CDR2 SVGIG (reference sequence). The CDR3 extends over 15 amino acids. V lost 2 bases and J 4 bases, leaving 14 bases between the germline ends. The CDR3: CAWSSLGHGTGELFF. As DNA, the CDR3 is TGTGCCTGGAGTTCCCTGGGACACGGCACCGGGGAGCTGTTTTTT.

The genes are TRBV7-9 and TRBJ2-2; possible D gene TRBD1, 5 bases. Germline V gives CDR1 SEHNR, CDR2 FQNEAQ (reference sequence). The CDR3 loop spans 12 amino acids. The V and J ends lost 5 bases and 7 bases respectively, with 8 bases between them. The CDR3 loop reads CASSAGIGELFF. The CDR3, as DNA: TGTGCCAGCAGCGCAGGGATCGGGGAGCTGTTTTTT.

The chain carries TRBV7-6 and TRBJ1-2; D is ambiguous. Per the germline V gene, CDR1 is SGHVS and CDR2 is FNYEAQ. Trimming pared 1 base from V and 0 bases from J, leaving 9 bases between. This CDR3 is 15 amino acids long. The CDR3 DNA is TGTGCCAGCAGCTTAGGAACAGCTGCTAACTATGGCTACACCTTC. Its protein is CASSLGTAANYGYTF.

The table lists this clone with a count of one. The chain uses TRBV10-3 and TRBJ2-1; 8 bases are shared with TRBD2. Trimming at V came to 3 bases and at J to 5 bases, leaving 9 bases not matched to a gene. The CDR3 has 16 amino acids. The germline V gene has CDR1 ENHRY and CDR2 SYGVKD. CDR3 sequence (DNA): TGTGCCATCAGTGAAGCAGCGGGGGAGGGAAACAATGAGCAGTTCTTC. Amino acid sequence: CAISEAAGEGNNEQFF.

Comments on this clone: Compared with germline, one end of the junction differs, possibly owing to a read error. The CDR3 here is CASSQEFRLAGGRVF. The CDR3 DNA reads TGCGCCAGCAGCCAAGAATTTCGACTAGCGGGAGGGCGGGTCTTC. The genes are TRBV4-3 and TRBJ2-1, with 14 bases lining up with TRBD2. The CDR3 extends over 15 amino acids. Germline V gene sequence: CDR1 LGHNA, CDR2 YSLEER.

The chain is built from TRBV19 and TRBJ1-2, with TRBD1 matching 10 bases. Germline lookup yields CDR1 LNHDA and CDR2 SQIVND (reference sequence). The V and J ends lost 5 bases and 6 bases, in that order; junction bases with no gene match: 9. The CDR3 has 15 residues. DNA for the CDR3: TGTGCCAGTAGTCTCCGGGACAGGGGAACGGATGGCTACACCTTC. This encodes CASSLRDRGTDGYTF.

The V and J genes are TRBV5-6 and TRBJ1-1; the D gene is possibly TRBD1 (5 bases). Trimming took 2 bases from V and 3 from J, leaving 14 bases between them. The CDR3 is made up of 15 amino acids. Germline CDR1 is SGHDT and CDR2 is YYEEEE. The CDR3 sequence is CASSFYGGVDTEAFF. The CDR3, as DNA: TGTGCCAGCAGCTTTTACGGGGGTGTGGACACTGAAGCTTTCTTT.

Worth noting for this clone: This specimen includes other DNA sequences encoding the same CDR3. CDR3 DNA sequence: TGTGCCATCAGCGAAGGACAGGGCACCTACGAGCAGTACTTC. Encoded protein: CAISEGQGTYEQYF. The chain recombines TRBV10-3 with TRBJ2-7, with 8 bases matching TRBD1. The germline V gene has CDR1 ENHRY and CDR2 SYGVKD. This CDR3 has 14 residues. V lost 6 bases to trimming and J lost 2 bases; unmatched junction nucleotides: 6.

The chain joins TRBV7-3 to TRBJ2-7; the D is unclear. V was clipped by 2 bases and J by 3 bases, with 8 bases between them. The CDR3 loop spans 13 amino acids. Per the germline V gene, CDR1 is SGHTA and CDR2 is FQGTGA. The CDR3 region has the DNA TGTGCCAGCAGCTTATGGCCGGGCTACGAGCAGTACTTC. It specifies CASSLWPGYEQYF.

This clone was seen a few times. The CDR3 DNA reads as TGTGCCAGCAGCACCGGGACTAGAGATGAGCAGTTCTTC. It codes for CASSTGTRDEQFF. The chain uses TRBV7-9 and TRBJ2-1; 8 bases align to TRBD2. Trimming cost V 5 bases and J 8 bases; bases outside gene matches: 5. CDR1 is SEHNR, CDR2 FQNEAQ, per germline (reference sequence). The length of the CDR3 is 13 residues.

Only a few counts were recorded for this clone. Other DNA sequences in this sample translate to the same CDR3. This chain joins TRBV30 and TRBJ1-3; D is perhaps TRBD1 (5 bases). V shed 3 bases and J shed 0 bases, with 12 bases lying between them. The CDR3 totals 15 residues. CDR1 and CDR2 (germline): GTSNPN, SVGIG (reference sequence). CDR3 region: CAWSRDSGSGNTIYF. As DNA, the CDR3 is TGTGCCTGGAGCCGGGACTCAGGCTCTGGAAACACCATATATTTT.

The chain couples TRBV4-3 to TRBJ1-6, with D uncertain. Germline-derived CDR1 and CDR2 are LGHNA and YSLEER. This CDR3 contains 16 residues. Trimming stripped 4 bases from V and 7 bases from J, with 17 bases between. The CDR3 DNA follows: TGCGCCAGCAGCCCATCAGGAGGGTTCAGGAATTCACCCCTCCACTTT. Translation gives CASSPSGGFRNSPLHF.

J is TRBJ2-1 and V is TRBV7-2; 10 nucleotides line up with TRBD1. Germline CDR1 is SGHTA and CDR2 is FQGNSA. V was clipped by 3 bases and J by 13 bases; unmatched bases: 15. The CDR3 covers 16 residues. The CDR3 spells CASSLAGTGVTRSQFF. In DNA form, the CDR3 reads TGTGCCAGCAGCTTGGCCGGGACAGGGGTTACCAGGTCCCAGTTCTTC.

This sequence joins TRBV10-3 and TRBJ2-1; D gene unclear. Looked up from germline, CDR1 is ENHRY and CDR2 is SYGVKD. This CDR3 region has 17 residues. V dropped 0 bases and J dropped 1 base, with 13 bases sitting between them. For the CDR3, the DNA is TGTGCCATCAGTGAGTCGGCCCTCTCCTTGTCCTACAATGAGCAGTTCTTC. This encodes CAISESALSLSYNEQFF.

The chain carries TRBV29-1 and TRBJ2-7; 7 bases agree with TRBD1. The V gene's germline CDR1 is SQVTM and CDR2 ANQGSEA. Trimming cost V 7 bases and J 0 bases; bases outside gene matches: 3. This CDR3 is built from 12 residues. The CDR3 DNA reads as TGCAGCGGGGGGACAGCCTCCTACGAGCAGTACTTC. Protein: CSGGTASYEQYF.

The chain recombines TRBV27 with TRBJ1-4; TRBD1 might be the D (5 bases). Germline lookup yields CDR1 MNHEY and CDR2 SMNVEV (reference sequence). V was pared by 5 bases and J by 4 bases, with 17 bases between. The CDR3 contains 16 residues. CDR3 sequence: CASSLSIAGINEKLFF. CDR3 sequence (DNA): TGTGCCAGCAGTCTCTCAATAGCAGGGATTAATGAAAAACTGTTTTTT.

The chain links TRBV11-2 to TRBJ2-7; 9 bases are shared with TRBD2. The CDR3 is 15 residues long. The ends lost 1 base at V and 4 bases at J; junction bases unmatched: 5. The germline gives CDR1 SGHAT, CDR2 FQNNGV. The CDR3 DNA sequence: TGTGCCAGCAGCTTAGGACTAGCGGCCGTATACGAGCAGTACTTC. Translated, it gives CASSLGLAAVYEQYF.

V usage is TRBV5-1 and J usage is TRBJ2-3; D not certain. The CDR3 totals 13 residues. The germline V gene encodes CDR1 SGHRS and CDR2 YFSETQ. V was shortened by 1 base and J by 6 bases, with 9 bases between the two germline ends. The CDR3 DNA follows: TGCGCCAGCAGCTTGTCTAACGCGGATACGCAGTATTTT. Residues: CASSLSNADTQYF.

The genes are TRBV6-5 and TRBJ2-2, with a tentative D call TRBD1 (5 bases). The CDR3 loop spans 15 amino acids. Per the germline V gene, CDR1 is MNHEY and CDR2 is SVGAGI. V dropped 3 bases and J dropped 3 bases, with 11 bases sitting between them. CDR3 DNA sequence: TGTGCCAGCAGTTATTCCCCCAGGGACACCGGGGAGCTGTTTTTT. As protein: CASSYSPRDTGELFF.

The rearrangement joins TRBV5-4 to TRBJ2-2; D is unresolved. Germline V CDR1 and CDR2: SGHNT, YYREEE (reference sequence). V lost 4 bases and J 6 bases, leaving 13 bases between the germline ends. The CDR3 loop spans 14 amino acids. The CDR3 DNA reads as TGTGCCAGCAGCCTCGGCATCCAGGCCGGGGAGCTGTTTTTT. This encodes CASSLGIQAGELFF.